A single TCR beta chain is shown here with its context. Compared with germline, one end of the junction differs, possibly owing to a read error. This table comes from immunoSEQ multiplex PCR, and its TCRdb copy is limited to in-frame clones, with some not included. The table records 80,000 or so clones, roughly 98% of them present only once. These data originate in a study of technical replicates of blood from a handful of donors. Germline V gene lookup returns CDR1 SGHAT and CDR2 FQNNGV. The CDR3 spans 15 residues. The receptor comes from a human donor in good health. Sequencing input: T cells isolated from PBMCs. V usage is TRBV11-2 and J usage is TRBJ2-5; maybe TRBD1 (6 bases). CDR3 amino acids: CASSLVGGGQKTQYF. As DNA, the CDR3 is TGTGCCAGCAGCTTAGTCGGTGGGGGCCAAAAGACCCAGTACTTC. Full variable domain (missing parts from reference TRBV11-2 and TRBJ2-5): EAGVAQSPRYKIIEKRQSVAFWCNPISGHATLYWYQQILGQGPKLLIQFQNNGVVDDSQLPKDRFSAERLKGVDSTLKIQPAKLEDSAVYLCASSLVGGGQKTQYFGPGTRLLVL.